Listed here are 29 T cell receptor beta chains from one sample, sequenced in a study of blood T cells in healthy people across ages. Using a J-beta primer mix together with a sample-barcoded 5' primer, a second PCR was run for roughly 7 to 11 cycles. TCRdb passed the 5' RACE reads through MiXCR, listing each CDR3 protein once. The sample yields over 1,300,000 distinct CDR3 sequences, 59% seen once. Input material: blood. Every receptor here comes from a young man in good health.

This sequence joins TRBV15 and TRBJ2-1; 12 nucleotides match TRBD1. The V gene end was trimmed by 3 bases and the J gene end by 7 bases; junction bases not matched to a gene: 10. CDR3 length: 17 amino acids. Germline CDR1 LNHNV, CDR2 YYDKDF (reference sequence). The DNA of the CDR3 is TGTGCCACCAGCAGCACGGGACAGGGGGCAAGTTTGAATGAGCAGTTCTTC. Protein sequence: CATSSTGQGASLNEQFF.

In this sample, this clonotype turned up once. The CDR3 DNA follows: TGTGCCAGCAGCTTGGTCGGGACCGAACCACAGCATTTT. Its translation: CASSLVGTEPQHF. This sequence joins TRBV7-9 and TRBJ1-5; weak D call: TRBD1 (5 bases). This CDR3 is 13 amino acids long. Trimming took 3 bases from V and 13 from J, leaving 16 bases between them. From germline, CDR1 is SEHNR and CDR2 FQNEAQ (reference sequence). Drawing the rest from reference TRBV7-9 and TRBJ1-5, the complete variable domain is DTGVSQNPRHKITKRGQNVTFRCDPISEHNRLYWYRQTLGQGPEFLTYFQNEAQLEKSRLLSDRFSAERPKGSFSTLEIQRTEQGDSAMYLCASSLVGTEPQHFGDGTRLSIL.

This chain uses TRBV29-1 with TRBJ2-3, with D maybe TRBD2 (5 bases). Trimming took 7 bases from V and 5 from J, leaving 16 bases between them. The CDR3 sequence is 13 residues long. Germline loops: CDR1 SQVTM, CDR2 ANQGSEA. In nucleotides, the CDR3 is TGCAGCGCCGGACTTAGCCGGGGAGATACGCAGTATTTT. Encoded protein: CSAGLSRGDTQYF.

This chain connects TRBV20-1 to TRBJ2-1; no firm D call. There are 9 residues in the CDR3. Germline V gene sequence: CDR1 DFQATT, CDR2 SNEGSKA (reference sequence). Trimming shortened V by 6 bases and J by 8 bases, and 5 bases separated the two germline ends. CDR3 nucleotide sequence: TGCAGTGCCGGACATGAGCAGTTCTTC. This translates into CSAGHEQFF.

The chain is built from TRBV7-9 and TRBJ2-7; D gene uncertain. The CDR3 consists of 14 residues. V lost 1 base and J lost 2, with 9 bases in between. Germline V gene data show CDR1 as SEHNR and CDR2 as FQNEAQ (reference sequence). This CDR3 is CASSLVRAPYEQYF. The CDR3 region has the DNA TGTGCCAGCAGCTTAGTTAGGGCGCCCTACGAGCAGTACTTC. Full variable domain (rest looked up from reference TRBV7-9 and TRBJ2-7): DTGVSQNPRHKITKRGQNVTFRCDPISEHNRLYWYRQTLGQGPEFLTYFQNEAQLEKSRLLSDRFSAERPKGSFSTLEIQRTEQGDSAMYLCASSLVRAPYEQYFGPGTRLTVT.

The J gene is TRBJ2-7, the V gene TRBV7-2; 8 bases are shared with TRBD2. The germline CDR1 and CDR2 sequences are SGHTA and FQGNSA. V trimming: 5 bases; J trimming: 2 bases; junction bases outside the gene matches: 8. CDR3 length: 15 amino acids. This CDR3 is CASSPFGGGPYEQYF. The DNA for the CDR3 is TGTGCCAGCAGCCCCTTCGGGGGGGGGCCCTACGAGCAGTACTTC.

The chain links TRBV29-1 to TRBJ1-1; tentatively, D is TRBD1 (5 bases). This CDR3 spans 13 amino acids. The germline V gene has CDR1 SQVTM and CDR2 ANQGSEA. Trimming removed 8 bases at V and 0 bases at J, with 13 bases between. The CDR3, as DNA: TGCAGCTGCCTAGAGGGGATGAACACTGAAGCTTTCTTT. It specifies CSCLEGMNTEAFF.

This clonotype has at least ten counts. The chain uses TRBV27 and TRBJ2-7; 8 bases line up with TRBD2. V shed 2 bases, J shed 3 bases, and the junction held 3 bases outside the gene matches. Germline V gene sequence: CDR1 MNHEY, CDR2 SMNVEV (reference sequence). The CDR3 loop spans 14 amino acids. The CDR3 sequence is CASSLAGGNYEQYF. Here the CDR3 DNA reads TGTGCCAGCAGTTTAGCGGGGGGCAACTACGAGCAGTACTTC.

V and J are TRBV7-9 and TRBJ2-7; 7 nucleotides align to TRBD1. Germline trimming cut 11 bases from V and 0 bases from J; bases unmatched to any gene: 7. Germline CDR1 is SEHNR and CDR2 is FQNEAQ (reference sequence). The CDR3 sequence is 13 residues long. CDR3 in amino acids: CASGQPSSYEQYF. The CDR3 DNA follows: TGTGCCTCGGGACAGCCGAGCTCCTACGAGCAGTACTTC.

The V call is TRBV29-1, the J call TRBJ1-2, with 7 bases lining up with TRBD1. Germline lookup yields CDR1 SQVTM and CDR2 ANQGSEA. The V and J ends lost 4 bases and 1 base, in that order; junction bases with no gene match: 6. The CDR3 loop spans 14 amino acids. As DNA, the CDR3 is TGCAGCGTTGGCCGACAGGGCTTTAACTATGGCTACACCTTC. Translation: CSVGRQGFNYGYTF.

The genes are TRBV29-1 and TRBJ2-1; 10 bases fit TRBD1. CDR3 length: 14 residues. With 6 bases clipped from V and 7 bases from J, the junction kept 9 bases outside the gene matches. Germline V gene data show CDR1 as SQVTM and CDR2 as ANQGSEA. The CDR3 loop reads CSVGTGALLNEQFF. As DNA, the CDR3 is TGCAGCGTAGGGACAGGGGCCCTTTTGAATGAGCAGTTCTTC.

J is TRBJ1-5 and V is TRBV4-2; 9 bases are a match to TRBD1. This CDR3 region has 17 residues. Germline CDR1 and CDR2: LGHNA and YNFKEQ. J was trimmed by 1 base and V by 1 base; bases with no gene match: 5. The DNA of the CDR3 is TGTGCCAGCAGCCAAGCGCCACAGGGGGCCAGCAATCAGCCCCAGCATTTT. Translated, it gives CASSQAPQGASNQPQHF.

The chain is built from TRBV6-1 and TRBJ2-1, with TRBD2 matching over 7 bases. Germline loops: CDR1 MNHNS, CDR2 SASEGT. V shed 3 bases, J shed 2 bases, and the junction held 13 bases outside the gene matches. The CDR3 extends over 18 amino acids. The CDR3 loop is CASSEMGLTGGTYNEQFF. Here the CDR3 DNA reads TGTGCCAGCAGTGAGATGGGCCTAACCGGGGGGACCTACAATGAGCAGTTCTTC.

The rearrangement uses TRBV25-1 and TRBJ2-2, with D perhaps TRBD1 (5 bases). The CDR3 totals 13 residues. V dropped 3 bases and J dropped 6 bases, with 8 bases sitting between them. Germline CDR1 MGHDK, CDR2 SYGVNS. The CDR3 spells CASSDKGSGELFF. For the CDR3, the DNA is TGTGCCAGCAGTGATAAGGGGTCCGGGGAGCTGTTTTTT.

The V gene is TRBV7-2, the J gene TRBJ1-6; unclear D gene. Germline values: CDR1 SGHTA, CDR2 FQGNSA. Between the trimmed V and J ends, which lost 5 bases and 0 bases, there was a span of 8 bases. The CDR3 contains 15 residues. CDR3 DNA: TGTGCCAGCAGCAAAACTAGCTCCTATAATTCACCCCTCCACTTT. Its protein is CASSKTSSYNSPLHF.

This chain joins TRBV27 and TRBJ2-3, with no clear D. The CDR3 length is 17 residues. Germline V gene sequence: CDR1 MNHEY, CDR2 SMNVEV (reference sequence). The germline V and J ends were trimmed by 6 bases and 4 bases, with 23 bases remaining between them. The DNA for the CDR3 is TGTGCCAGCAGGACCCTTGCGGCAGCCCCCAACGCAGATACGCAGTATTTT. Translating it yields CASRTLAAAPNADTQYF.

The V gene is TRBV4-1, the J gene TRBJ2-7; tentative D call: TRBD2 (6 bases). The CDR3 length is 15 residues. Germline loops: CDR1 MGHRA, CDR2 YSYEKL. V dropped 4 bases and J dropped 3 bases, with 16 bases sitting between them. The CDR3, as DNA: TGCGCCAGCAGCCCCCTCCCCTCTAGCGTCTACGAGCAGTACTTC. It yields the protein CASSPLPSSVYEQYF.

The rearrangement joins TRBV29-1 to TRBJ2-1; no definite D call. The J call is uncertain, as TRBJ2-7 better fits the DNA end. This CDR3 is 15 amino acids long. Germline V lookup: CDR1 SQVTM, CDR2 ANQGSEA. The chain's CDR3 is CSVEDGSSSYNEQYF. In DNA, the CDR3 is TGCAGCGTTGAGGATGGTTCGAGCTCCTACAATGAGCAGTACTTC.

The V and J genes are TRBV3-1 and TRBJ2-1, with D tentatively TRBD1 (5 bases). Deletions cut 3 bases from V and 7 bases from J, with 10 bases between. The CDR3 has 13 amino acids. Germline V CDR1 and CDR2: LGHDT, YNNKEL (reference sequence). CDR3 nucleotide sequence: TGTGCCAGCAGCCAGGACACAAGGAATGAGCAGTTCTTC. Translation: CASSQDTRNEQFF.

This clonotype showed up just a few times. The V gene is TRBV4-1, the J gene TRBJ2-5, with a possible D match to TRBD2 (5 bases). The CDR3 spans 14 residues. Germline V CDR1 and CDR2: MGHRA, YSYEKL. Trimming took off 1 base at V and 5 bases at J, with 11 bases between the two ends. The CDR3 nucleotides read TGCGCCAGCAGCCAAGTGGCGGGTGTGGAGACCCAGTACTTC. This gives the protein CASSQVAGVETQYF.

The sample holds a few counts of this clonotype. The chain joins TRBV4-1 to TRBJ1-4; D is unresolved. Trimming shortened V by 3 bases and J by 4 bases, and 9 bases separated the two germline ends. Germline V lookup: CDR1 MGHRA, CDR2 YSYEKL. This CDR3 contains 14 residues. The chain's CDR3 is CASSHMDDNEKLFF. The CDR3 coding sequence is TGCGCCAGCAGCCATATGGACGATAATGAAAAACTGTTTTTT.

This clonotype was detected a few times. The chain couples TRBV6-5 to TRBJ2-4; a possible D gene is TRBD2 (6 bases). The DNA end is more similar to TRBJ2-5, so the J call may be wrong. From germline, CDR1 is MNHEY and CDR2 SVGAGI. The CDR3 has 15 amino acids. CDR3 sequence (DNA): TGTGCCAGCCGCACCTCGGCGGGGACGAAAGGGACCCAGTACTTC. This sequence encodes CASRTSAGTKGTQYF.

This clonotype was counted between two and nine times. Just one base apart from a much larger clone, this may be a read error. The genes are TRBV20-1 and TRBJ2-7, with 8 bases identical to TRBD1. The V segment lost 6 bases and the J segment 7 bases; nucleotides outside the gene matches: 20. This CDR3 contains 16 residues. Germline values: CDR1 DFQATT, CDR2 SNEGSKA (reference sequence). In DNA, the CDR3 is TGCAGTGCCCCCAATCCCTCCGGGACAGGCTACAATGAGCAGTACTTC. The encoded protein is CSAPNPSGTGYNEQYF.

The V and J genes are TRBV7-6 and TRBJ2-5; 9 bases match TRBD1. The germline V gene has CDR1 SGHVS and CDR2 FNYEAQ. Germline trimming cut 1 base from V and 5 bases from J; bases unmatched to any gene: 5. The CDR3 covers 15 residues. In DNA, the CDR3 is TGTGCCAGCAGCTTAGGGACAGGGGTTTTGGAGACCCAGTACTTC. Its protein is CASSLGTGVLETQYF.

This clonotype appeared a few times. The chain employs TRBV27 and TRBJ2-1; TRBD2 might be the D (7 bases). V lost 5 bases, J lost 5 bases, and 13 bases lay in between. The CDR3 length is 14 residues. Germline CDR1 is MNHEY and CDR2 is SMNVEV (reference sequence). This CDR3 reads CASSAGAHNNEQFF. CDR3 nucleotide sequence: TGTGCCAGCAGTGCGGGGGCCCATAACAATGAGCAGTTCTTC.

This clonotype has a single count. CDR3 in amino acids: CASSLVGPVTNEKLFF. In DNA, the CDR3 is TGTGCCAGCAGCTTAGTCGGTCCGGTAACTAATGAAAAACTGTTTTTT. V is TRBV7-9 and J is TRBJ1-4; D gene ambiguous. Germline-derived CDR1 and CDR2 are SEHNR and FQNEAQ (reference sequence). The CDR3 has 16 amino acids. The V end was cut by 1 base, the J end by 1 base, with 10 bases between. Variable domain in full (rest from reference TRBV7-9 and TRBJ1-4): DTGVSQNPRHKITKRGQNVTFRCDPISEHNRLYWYRQTLGQGPEFLTYFQNEAQLEKSRLLSDRFSAERPKGSFSTLEIQRTEQGDSAMYLCASSLVGPVTNEKLFFGSGTQLSVL.

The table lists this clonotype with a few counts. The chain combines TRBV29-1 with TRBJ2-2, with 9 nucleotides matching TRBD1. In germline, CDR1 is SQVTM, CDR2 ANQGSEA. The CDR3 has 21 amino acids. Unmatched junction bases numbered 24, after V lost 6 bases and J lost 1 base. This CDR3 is CSVIVNPRDRAGFGNTGELFF. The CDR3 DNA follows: TGCAGCGTGATTGTTAATCCCCGGGACAGGGCTGGATTCGGGAACACCGGGGAGCTGTTTTTT.

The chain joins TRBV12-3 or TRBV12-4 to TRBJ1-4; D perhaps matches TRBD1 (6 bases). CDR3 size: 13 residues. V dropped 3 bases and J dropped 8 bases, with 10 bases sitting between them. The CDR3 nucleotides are TGTGCCAGCAGTTTGGTAACAGGGGAAAAACTGTTTTTT. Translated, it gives CASSLVTGEKLFF.

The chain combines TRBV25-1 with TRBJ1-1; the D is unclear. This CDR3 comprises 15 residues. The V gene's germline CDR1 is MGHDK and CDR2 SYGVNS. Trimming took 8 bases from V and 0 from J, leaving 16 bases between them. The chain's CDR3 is CASHGESMLNTEAFF. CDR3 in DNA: TGTGCCAGCCACGGGGAAAGTATGTTGAACACTGAAGCTTTCTTT.